This record looks at one TCR beta chain sequence and its context. Its cognate antigen is unknown. Time point given: persistent/refractory GD, antithyroid drugs over 5 years with positive TRAb. There was RNA extracted from PBMCs, and the TCR library was made from it. The TCR beta library used iRepertoire HTBI primers with Arm-PCR amplification of CDR3. TCRdb reprocessed the multiplex PCR reads via MiXCR and lists one record per CDR3 protein. The sample holds 450,000 or so distinct CDR3 sequences, around a fifth seen once. The sample comes from a study of regulatory T cells in long-lasting Graves disease. Across the whole study: Over 5 years of antithyroid drugs plus positive TSH receptor antibodies defined persistent Graves' disease. Notes on the study in general: TRBV28, TRBJ1-2 and TRBJ2-5 were segments that persistent disease favored.

V shed 7 bases and J 6 bases; nucleotides not matched to a gene: 6. Germline V gene data show CDR1 as SEHNR and CDR2 as FQNEAQ (reference sequence). The CDR3 extends over 12 amino acids. The gene calls are TRBV7-9 and TRBJ2-7, with 7 positions matching TRBD2. The sample consisted of peripheral blood mononuclear cells (PBMCs), taken when the disease was refractory, from a patient treated with antithyroid drugs. This sequence originates from a female donor with Graves disease. CDR3: CASNIGEGEQYF. In DNA form, the CDR3 reads TGTGCCAGCAATATAGGGGAGGGCGAGCAGTACTTC.